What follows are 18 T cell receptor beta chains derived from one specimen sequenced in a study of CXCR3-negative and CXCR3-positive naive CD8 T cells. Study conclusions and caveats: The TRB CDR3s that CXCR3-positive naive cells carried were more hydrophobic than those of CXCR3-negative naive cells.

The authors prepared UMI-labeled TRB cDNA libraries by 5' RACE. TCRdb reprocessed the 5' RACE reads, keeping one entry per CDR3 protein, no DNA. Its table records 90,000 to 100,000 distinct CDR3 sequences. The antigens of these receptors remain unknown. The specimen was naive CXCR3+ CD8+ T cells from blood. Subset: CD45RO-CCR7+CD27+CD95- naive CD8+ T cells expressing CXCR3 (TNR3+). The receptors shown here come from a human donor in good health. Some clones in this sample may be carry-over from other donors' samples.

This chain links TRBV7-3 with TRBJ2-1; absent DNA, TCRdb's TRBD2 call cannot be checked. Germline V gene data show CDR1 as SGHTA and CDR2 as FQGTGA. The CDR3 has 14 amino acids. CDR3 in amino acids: CASSLGTRDAEQFF.

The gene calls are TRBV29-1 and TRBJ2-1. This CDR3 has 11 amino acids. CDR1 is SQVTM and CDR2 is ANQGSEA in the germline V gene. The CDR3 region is CSVVLSGEQFF.

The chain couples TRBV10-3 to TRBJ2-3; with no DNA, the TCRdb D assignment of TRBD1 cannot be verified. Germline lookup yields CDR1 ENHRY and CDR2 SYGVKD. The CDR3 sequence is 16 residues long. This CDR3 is CAIRIETGALLDTQYF.

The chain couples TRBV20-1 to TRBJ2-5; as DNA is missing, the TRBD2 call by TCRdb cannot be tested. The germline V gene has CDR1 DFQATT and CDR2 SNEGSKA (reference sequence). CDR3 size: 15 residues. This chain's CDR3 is CSATLAGGIQETQYF.

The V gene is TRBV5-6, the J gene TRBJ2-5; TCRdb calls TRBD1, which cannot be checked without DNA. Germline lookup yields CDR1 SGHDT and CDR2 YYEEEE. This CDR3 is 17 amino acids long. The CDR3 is CASSSLEDRDRDETQYF. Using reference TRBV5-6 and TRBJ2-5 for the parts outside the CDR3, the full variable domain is DAGVTQSPTHLIKTRGQQVTLRCSPKSGHDTVSWYQQALGQGPQFIFQYYEEEERQRGNFPDRFSGHQFPNYSSELNVNALLLGDSALYLCASSSLEDRDRDETQYFGPGTRLLVL.

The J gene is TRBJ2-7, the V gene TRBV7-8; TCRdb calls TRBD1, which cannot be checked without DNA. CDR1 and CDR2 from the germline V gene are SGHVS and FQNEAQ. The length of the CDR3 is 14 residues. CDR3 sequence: CASARDRGRGEQYF.

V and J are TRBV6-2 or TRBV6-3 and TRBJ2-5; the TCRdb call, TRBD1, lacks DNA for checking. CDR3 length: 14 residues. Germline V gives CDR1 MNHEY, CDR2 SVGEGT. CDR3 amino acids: CASGTGGYQETQYF.

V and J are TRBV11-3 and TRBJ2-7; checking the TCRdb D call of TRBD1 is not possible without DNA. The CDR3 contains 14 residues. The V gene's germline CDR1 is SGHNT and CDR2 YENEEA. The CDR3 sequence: CASSRRTGFYEQYF.

CDR3 sequence reads: CAIQGAAYEQYF. This chain uses TRBV6-2 or TRBV6-3 with TRBJ2-7; TCRdb calls TRBD1, which cannot be checked without DNA. The length of the CDR3 is 12 residues. The germline CDR1 and CDR2 sequences are MNHEY and SVGEGT.

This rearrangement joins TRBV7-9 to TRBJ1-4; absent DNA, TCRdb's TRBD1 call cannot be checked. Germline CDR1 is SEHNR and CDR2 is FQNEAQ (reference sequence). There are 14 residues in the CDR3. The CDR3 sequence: CASIREDNSEKLFF. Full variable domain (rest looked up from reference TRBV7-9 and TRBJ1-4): DTGVSQNPRHKITKRGQNVTFRCDPISEHNRLYWYRQTLGQGPEFLTYFQNEAQLEKSRLLSDRFSAERPKGSFSTLEIQRTEQGDSAMYLCASIREDNSEKLFFGSGTQLSVL.

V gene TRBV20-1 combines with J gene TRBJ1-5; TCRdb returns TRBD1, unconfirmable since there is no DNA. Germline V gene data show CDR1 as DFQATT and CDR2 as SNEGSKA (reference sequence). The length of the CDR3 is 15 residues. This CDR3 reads CSARDGAAGGLPQHF.

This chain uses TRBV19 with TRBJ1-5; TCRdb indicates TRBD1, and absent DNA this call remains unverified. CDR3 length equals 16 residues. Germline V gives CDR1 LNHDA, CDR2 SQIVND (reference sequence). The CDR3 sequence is CASSIFGGWNNQPQHF. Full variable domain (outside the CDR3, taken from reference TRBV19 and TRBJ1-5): DGGITQSPKYLFRKEGQNVTLSCEQNLNHDAMYWYRQDPGQGLRLIYYSQIVNDFQKGDIAEGYSVSREKKESFPLTVTSAQKNPTAFYLCASSIFGGWNNQPQHFGDGTRLSIL.

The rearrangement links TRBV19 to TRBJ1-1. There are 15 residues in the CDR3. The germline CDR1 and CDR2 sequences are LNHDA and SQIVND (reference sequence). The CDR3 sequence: CASSIVGWSGTEAFF.

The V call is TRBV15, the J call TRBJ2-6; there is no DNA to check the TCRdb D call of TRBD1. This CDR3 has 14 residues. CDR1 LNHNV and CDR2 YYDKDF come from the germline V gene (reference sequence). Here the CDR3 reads CATSRGRTRDVLTF.

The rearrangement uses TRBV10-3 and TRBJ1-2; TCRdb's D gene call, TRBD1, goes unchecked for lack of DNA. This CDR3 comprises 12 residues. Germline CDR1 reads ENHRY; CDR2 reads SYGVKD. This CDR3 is CAISDQGDGYTF.

The CDR3 loop is CAIDSVAGLGANVLTF. The chain joins TRBV10-3 to TRBJ2-6; without DNA, the TCRdb call of TRBD2 cannot be checked. The CDR3 totals 16 residues. Germline lookup yields CDR1 ENHRY and CDR2 SYGVKD.

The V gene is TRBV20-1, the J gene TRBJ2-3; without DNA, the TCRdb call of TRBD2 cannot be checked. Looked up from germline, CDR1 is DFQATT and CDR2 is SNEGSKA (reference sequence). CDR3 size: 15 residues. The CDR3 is CSAPGLAGDTDTQYF.

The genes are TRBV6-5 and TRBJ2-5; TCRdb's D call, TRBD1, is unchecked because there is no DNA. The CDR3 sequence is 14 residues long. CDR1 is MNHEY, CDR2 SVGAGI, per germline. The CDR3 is CASSYYGGEETQYF.